This passage covers 17 T cell receptor beta chains from one sample sequenced in a study of CD8 T cells in Susac syndrome. Reverse transcription of about 0.5 to 1 ug RNA was carried out with random hexamers. A single record per CDR3 protein comes from TCRdb applying MiXCR to the immunoSEQ multiplex PCR reads. The sample carries 150,000 to 200,000 distinct CDR3 sequences, around 96% recorded once. Sequenced sample: CD8+ T cells from PBMCs. Every receptor here comes from a human donor with multiple sclerosis.

V and J are TRBV12-5 and TRBJ2-2; 8 positions agree with TRBD1. From germline, CDR1 is LGHNT and CDR2 FRNRAP. The CDR3 contains 12 residues. Trimming removed 11 bases from V and 6 bases from J; junction bases left unmatched: 5. The CDR3 sequence is CASGQGAGELFF. In DNA form, the CDR3 reads TGTGCTTCCGGACAGGGTGCCGGGGAGCTGTTTTTT.

J is TRBJ2-1 and V is TRBV9; possible D gene TRBD2, 5 bases. The CDR3 sequence is 14 residues long. V was clipped by 2 bases and J by 8 bases, with 14 bases between them. CDR1 and CDR2 (germline): SGDLS, YYNGEE. The CDR3 bases are TGTGCCAGCAGCGTTGAGGGAGTAGGCGATGAGCAGTTCTTC. Its translation: CASSVEGVGDEQFF.

This chain uses TRBV5-1 with TRBJ2-3, with D uncertain. Looked up from germline, CDR1 is SGHRS and CDR2 is YFSETQ. V gave up 4 bases and J gave up 0 bases, with 3 bases separating them. The CDR3 contains 12 residues. The CDR3 sequence: CASSESTDTQYF. In DNA form, the CDR3 reads TGCGCCAGCAGCGAGAGCACAGATACGCAGTATTTT.

As to this clonotype: A read error may account for a junction end that differs from germline. The chain recombines TRBV29-1 with TRBJ2-1; 7 positions match TRBD2. The CDR3 length is 15 residues. Per germline, CDR1 SQVTM and CDR2 ANQGSEA. The CDR3 DNA follows: TGCAGCGTTGAAGGAGGGTCTAGCGGATACAATGGGCAGTTCTTC. Encoded protein: CSVEGGSSGYNGQFF.

The genes are TRBV27 and TRBJ1-2; 7 bases match TRBD1. V lost 5 bases and J lost 6; bases outside the gene matches: 9. From germline, CDR1 is MNHEY and CDR2 SMNVEV (reference sequence). The length of the CDR3 is 14 residues. The CDR3 nucleotides read TGTGCCAGCAGTCCCCAGGGGGGGGCGGATGGCTACACCTTC. Its protein product is CASSPQGGADGYTF.

The J gene is TRBJ1-5, the V gene TRBV27; 8 nucleotides agree with TRBD1. The CDR3 totals 15 residues. V lost 7 bases and J lost 1; bases outside the gene matches: 6. Germline lookup yields CDR1 MNHEY and CDR2 SMNVEV (reference sequence). In nucleotides, the CDR3 is TGTGCCAGCAAGGAAGGGACAGGCAGCAATCAGCCCCAGCATTTT. This sequence encodes CASKEGTGSNQPQHF.

The chain carries TRBV3-1 and TRBJ1-1, with a tentative D call TRBD1 (5 bases). V was clipped by 4 bases and J by 1 base, with 13 bases between them. CDR1 is LGHDT and CDR2 is YNNKEL in the germline V gene (reference sequence). The CDR3 has 15 residues. DNA for the CDR3: TGTGCCAGCAGCCCCAAGGGGTGGGGGAACACTGAAGCTTTCTTT. This gives the protein CASSPKGWGNTEAFF.

This chain links TRBV4-2 with TRBJ1-1; 7 bases are shared with TRBD1. V lost 4 bases and J lost 5; bases outside the gene matches: 10. There are 15 residues in the CDR3. Germline V gene sequence: CDR1 LGHNA, CDR2 YNFKEQ. The CDR3 loop is CASSPEWQGGTEAFF. CDR3 coding DNA: TGTGCCAGCAGCCCAGAGTGGCAGGGGGGTACTGAAGCTTTCTTT.

The V call is TRBV3-1, the J call TRBJ2-5; 9 bases agree with TRBD2. The CDR3 is 18 amino acids. The germline V gene encodes CDR1 LGHDT and CDR2 YNNKEL (reference sequence). V gave up 1 base and J gave up 5 bases; unmatched junction bases: 14. CDR3 DNA: TGTGCCAGCAGCCAAGTCACTGTAGTGTGGCTAGCGGGGGAGACCCAGTACTTC. Amino acid sequence: CASSQVTVVWLAGETQYF.

The V call is TRBV5-6, the J call TRBJ2-7; D is undetermined. The ends were cut back, 1 base at V and 3 bases at J, with 14 bases in the middle. The CDR3 loop spans 15 amino acids. CDR1 and CDR2 (germline): SGHDT, YYEEEE. DNA for the CDR3: TGTGCCAGCAGCTTGACCCCCGGGCTGAACTACGAGCAGTACTTC. The encoded protein is CASSLTPGLNYEQYF.

This chain links TRBV27 with TRBJ1-5; maybe TRBD1 (5 bases). The CDR3 is 14 amino acids. V dropped 3 bases and J dropped 3 bases, with 9 bases sitting between them. CDR1 is MNHEY and CDR2 is SMNVEV in the germline V gene (reference sequence). The CDR3 loop reads CASSLTVTNQPQHF. In DNA, the CDR3 is TGTGCCAGCAGTTTGACAGTGACCAATCAGCCCCAGCATTTT.

The V and J genes are TRBV9 and TRBJ2-1; weak D call: TRBD1 (5 bases). The CDR3 totals 15 residues. The V end lost 3 bases, the J end lost 0 bases, and 10 bases lay between the germline ends. The V gene's germline CDR1 is SGDLS and CDR2 YYNGEE. The CDR3 region is CASSEDTSSYNEQFF. The DNA of the CDR3 is TGTGCCAGCAGCGAGGACACGAGCTCCTACAATGAGCAGTTCTTC.

The chain recombines TRBV28 with TRBJ2-7; D call uncertain. Germline V CDR1 and CDR2: MDHEN, SYDVKM. Between the trimmed V and J ends, which lost 3 bases and 6 bases, there was a span of 12 bases. This CDR3 spans 13 amino acids. CDR3 nucleotides: TGTGCCAGCAGTTTCGGGTATCGCTTCGAGCAGTACTTC. Translated: CASSFGYRFEQYF.

In nucleotides, the CDR3 is TGTGCCAGCAGCCGTCGACAGACCTACGAGCAGTACTTC. Protein sequence: CASSRRQTYEQYF. V and J are TRBV3-1 and TRBJ2-7; D perhaps matches TRBD1 (5 bases). V was trimmed by 4 bases and J by 2 bases, leaving 9 bases between them. CDR1 and CDR2 (germline): LGHDT, YNNKEL (reference sequence). This CDR3 comprises 13 residues.

The chain uses TRBV5-1 and TRBJ1-2; D not certain. The CDR3 contains 13 residues. Deletions cut 5 bases from V and 8 bases from J, with 16 bases between. Germline values: CDR1 SGHRS, CDR2 YFSETQ. The CDR3 loop is CASRDEGLSGYTF. In DNA form, the CDR3 reads TGCGCCAGCAGGGATGAGGGCCTCAGCGGCTACACCTTC.

The chain links TRBV3-1 to TRBJ2-1, with 12 bases identical to TRBD2. The V segment lost 1 base and the J segment 10 bases; nucleotides outside the gene matches: 5. This CDR3 spans 15 amino acids. CDR1 LGHDT and CDR2 YNNKEL come from the germline V gene (reference sequence). This CDR3 is CASSQVTSGRNEQFF. The CDR3, as DNA: TGTGCCAGCAGCCAAGTCACTAGCGGGAGGAACGAGCAGTTCTTC.

The count of this clonotype is one. This sequence joins TRBV5-1 and TRBJ1-1, with D maybe TRBD1 (5 bases). In germline, CDR1 is SGHRS, CDR2 YFSETQ. The V and J ends lost 0 bases and 7 bases respectively, with 10 bases between them. The CDR3 is made up of 13 amino acids. CDR3 sequence (DNA): TGCGCCAGCAGCTTGGGACAGCCCCGTGAAGCTTTCTTT. Amino acid sequence: CASSLGQPREAFF.